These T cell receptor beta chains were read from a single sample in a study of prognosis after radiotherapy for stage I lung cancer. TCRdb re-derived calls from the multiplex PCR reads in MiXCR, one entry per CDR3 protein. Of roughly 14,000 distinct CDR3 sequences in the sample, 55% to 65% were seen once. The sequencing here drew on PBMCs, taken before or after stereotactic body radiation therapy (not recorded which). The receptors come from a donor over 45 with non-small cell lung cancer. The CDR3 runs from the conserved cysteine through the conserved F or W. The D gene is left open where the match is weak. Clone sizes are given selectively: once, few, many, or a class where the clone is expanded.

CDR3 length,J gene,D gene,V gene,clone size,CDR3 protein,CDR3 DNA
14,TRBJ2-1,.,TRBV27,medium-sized,CASLGRMGGNEQFF,TGTGCCAGCTTGGGACGGATGGGTGGCAATGAGCAGTTCTTC
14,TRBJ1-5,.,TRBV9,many,CASSVEAGNQPQHF,TGTGCCAGCAGCGTAGAGGCGGGAAATCAGCCCCAGCATTTT
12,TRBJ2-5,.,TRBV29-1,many,CSVGGDQETQYF,TGCAGCGTTGGGGGGGACCAAGAGACCCAGTACTTC
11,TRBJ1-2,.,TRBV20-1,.,CSATGEYGYTF,TGCAGTGCTACCGGGGAGTATGGCTACACCTTC
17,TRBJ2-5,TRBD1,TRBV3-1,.,CASSQDPSTGGRETQYF,TGTGCCAGCAGCCAAGACCCCTCGACAGGGGGGAGGGAGACCCAGTACTTC
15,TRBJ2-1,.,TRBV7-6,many,CASSASLSSYNEQFF,TGTGCCAGCAGCGCGTCCCTCAGCTCCTACAATGAGCAGTTCTTC
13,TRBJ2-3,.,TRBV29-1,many,CSVEDRRVDTQYF,TGCAGCGTTGAAGATCGCAGGGTAGATACGCAGTATTTT
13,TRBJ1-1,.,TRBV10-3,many,CAIRLTMNTEAFF,TGTGCCATCAGATTAACAATGAACACTGAAGCTTTCTTT
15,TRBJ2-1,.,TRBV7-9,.,CASSLGTTSYNEQFF,TGTGCCAGCAGCTTAGGGACTACCTCCTACAATGAGCAGTTCTTC
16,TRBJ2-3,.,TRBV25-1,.,CASSPRTGPGEDTQYF,TGTGCCAGCAGTCCCCGAACAGGGCCAGGAGAAGATACGCAGTATTTT
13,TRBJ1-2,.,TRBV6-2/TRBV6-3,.,CASNYCGGNGYTF,TGTGCCAGCAATTACTGTGGAGGGAATGGCTACACCTTC